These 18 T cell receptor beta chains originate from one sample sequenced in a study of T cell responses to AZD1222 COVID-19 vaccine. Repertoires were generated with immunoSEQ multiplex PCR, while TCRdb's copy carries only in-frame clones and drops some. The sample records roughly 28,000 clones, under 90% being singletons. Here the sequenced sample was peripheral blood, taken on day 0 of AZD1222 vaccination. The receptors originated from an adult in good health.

The CDR3 loop reads CADVREEGNQPQHF. CDR3 sequence (DNA): TGTGCCGACGTGAGGGAGGAGGGCAATCAGCCCCAGCATTTT. V is TRBV5-7 and J is TRBJ1-5; no reliable D call. TRBV5-7 qualifies as an ORF whose function is uncertain. V lost 10 bases to trimming and J lost 2 bases, with 16 bases between them. CDR3 length: 14 amino acids.

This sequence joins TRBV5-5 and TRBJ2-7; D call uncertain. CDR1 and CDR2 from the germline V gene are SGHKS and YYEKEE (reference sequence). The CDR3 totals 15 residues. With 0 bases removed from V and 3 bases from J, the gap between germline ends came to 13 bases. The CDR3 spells CASSLATGLLYEQYF. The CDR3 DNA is TGTGCCAGCAGCTTGGCTACGGGCCTTCTCTACGAGCAGTACTTC.

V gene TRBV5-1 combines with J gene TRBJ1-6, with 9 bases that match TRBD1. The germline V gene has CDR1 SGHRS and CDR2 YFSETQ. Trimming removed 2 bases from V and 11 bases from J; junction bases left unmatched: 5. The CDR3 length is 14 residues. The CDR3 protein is CASSLSDRGTPLHF. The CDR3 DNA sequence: TGCGCCAGCAGCTTATCGGACAGGGGCACACCCCTCCACTTT.

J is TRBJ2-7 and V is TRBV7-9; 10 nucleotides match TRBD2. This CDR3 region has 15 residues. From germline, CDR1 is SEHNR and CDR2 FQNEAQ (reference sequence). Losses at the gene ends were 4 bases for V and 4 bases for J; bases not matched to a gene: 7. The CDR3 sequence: CASSYTSGRGYEQYF. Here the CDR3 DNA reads TGTGCCAGCAGCTATACAAGCGGGAGGGGGTACGAGCAGTACTTC.

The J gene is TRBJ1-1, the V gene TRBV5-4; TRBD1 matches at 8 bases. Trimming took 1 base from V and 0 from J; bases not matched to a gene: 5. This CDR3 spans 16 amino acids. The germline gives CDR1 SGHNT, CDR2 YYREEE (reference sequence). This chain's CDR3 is CASSLIQGGMNTEAFF. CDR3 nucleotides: TGTGCCAGCAGCTTGATACAGGGGGGGATGAACACTGAAGCTTTCTTT.

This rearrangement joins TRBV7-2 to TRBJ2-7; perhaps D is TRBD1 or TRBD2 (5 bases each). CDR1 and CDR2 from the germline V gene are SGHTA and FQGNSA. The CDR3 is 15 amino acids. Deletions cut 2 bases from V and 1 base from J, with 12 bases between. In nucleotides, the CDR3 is TGTGCCAGCAGCTTAATAGGGACCAATTCCTACGAGCAGTACTTC. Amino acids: CASSLIGTNSYEQYF.

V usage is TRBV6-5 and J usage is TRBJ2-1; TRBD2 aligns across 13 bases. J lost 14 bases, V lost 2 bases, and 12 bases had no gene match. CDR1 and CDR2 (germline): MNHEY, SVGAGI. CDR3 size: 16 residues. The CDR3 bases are TGTGCCAGCAGTTACACTAGCGGGAGGGCCCTCGGTGGGGAGTTCTTC. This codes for CASSYTSGRALGGEFF.

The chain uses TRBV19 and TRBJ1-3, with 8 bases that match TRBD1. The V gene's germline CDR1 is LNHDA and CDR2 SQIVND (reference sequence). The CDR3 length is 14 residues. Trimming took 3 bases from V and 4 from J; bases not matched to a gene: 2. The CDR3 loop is CASSIRGPGNTIYF. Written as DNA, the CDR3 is TGTGCCAGTAGTATCAGGGGGCCCGGAAACACCATATATTTT.

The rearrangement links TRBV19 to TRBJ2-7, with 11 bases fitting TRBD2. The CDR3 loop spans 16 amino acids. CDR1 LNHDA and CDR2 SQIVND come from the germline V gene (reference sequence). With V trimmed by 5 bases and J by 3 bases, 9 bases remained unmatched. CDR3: CASSSRGLAAYYEQYF. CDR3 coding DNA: TGTGCCAGTAGTTCGCGGGGACTAGCGGCCTACTACGAGCAGTACTTC.

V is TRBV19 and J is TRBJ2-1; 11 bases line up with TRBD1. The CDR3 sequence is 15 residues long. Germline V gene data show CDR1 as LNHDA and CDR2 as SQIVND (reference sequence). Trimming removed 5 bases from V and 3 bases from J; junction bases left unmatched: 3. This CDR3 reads CASSLGQGVYNEQFF. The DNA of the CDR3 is TGTGCCAGTAGTTTGGGACAGGGGGTCTACAATGAGCAGTTCTTC.

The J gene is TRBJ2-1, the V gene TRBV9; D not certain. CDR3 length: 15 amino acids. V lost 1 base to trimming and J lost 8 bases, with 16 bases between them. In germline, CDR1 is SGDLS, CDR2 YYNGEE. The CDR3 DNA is TGTGCCAGCAGCGTAAGATGGGTGGGTCGGGATGAGCAGTTCTTC. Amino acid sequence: CASSVRWVGRDEQFF.

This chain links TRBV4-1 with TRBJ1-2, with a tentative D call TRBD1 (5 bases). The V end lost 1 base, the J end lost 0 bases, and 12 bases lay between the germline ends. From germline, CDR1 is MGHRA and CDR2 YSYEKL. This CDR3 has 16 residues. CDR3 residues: CASSQGRQPTNYGYTF. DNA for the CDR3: TGCGCCAGCAGCCAAGGTAGACAGCCGACTAACTATGGCTACACCTTC.

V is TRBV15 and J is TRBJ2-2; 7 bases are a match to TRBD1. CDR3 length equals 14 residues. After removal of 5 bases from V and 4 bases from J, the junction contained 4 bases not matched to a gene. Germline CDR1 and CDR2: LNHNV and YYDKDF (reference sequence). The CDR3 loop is CATSPGQSTGELFF. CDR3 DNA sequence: TGTGCCACCAGCCCGGGACAGTCCACCGGGGAGCTGTTTTTT.

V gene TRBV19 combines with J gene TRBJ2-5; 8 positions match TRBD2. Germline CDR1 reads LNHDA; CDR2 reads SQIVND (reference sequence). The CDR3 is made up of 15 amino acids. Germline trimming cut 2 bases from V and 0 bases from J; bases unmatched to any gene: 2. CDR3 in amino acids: CASSITSGDQETQYF. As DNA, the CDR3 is TGTGCCAGTAGTATAACTAGCGGAGACCAAGAGACCCAGTACTTC.

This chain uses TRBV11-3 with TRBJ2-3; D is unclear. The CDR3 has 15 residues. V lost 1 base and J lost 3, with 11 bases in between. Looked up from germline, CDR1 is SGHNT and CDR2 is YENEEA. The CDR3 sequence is CASSLGLRSTDTQYF. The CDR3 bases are TGTGCCAGCAGCTTAGGTTTGAGGTCAACAGATACGCAGTATTTT. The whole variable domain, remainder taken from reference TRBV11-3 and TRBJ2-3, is EAGVVQSPRYKIIEKKQPVAFWCNPISGHNTLYWYLQNLGQGPELLIRYENEEAVDDSQLPKDRFSAERLKGVDSTLKIQPAELGDSAVYLCASSLGLRSTDTQYFGPGTRLTVL.

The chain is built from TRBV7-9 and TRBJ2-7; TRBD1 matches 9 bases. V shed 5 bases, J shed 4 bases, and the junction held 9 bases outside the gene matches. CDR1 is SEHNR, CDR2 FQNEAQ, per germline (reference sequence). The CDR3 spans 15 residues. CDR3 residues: CASSGPGQGYYEQYF. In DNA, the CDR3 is TGTGCCAGCAGCGGACCGGGACAGGGTTATTACGAGCAGTACTTC. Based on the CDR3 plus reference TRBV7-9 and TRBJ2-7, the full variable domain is DTGVSQNPRHKITKRGQNVTFRCDPISEHNRLYWYRQTLGQGPEFLTYFQNEAQLEKSRLLSDRFSAERPKGSFSTLEIQRTEQGDSAMYLCASSGPGQGYYEQYFGPGTRLTVT.

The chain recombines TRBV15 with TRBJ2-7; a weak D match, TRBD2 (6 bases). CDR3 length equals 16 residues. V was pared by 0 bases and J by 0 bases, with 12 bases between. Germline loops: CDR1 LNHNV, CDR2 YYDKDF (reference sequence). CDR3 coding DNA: TGTGCCACCAGCAGAGAAGGCGGGACGAGCTCCTACGAGCAGTACTTC. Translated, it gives CATSREGGTSSYEQYF.

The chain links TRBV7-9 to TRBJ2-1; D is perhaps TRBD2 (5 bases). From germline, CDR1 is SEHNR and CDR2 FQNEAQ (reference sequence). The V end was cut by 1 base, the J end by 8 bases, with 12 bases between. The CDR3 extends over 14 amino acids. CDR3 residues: CASSLGTYGDEQFF. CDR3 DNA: TGTGCCAGCAGCTTAGGTACTTACGGGGATGAGCAGTTCTTC.